The source of this TCR beta chain is a study of blood T cells in healthy people across ages. Turning to the study itself: Through template switching, about one barcoded beta molecule was captured per two T cells, as measured in model experiments.

This clonotype was detected only a few times. PCR was performed a second time for roughly 7 to 12 cycles using a sample-barcoded 5' primer and a J-beta primer mix. TCRdb itself ran the 5' RACE reads through MiXCR, one entry per CDR3 protein. The sample carries about a million distinct CDR3 sequences, 51% recorded once. The CDR3 has 18 residues. CDR1 is MNHEY and CDR2 is SMNVEV in the germline V gene (reference sequence). After removal of 1 base from V and 5 bases from J, the junction contained 8 bases not matched to a gene. The sequenced material came from blood. The chain has TRBV27 and TRBJ2-5; 15 nucleotides match TRBD2. The clonotype was recovered from a woman between 55 and 75 years old in good health. The CDR3: CASSLWGWTSGRVETQYF. CDR3 DNA: TGTGCCAGCAGTTTATGGGGTTGGACTAGCGGGAGGGTGGAGACCCAGTACTTC.